A single sample is the source of the 9 T cell receptor beta chains below, sequenced in a study of breast tumors, draining lymph nodes, adjacent tissues. MiXCR, applied by TCRdb to the multiplex PCR reads, yields one record per CDR3 protein. The repertoire has approximately 200,000 distinct CDR3 sequences, roughly 31% of them found once; the top ten carry 4.3%. The lymph nodes were axillary draining lymph nodes from breast cancer patients. Sequenced material: axillary lymph node tissue. Receptor source: a female donor with breast cancer. Some clones in this sample may be carry-over from other donors' samples.

The chain links TRBV2 to TRBJ2-1, with D possibly matching TRBD1 (8 bases). V shed 6 bases and J shed 2 bases, with 11 bases lying between them. Germline V gives CDR1 SNHLY, CDR2 FYNNEI. This CDR3 is built from 14 residues. CDR3 protein: CASRAGQAYNEQFF. In DNA, the CDR3 is TGTGCCAGCAGAGCGGGACAGGCCTACAATGAGCAGTTCTTC.

For this clonotype: A much larger clone is a single base away; this may be a read error. V usage is TRBV18 and J usage is TRBJ1-4; maybe TRBD1 (5 bases). This CDR3 is 13 amino acids long. CDR1 is KGHSH, CDR2 LQKENI, per germline. The CDR3 loop is CAGSPGPNEKLFF. In nucleotides, the CDR3 is TGTGCCGGCTCACCAGGGCCGAATGAAAAACTGTTTTTT.

The V gene is TRBV10-3, the J gene TRBJ2-5; TRBD1 or TRBD2 may be the D gene (5 bases each). The CDR3 covers 14 residues. Trimming cost V 6 bases and J 4 bases, with 15 bases left between them. Germline V CDR1 and CDR2: ENHRY, SYGVKD. The CDR3 protein is CAISDSSGAETQYF. In DNA form, the CDR3 reads TGTGCCATCAGCGACAGCTCCGGGGCAGAGACCCAGTACTTC.

In its sample, this clonotype was seen many times. In DNA, the CDR3 is TGTGCCAGCAGTTACCCCGAACAGGGTCTGGGCGGCTACACCTTC. Translating gives CASSYPEQGLGGYTF. The J gene is TRBJ1-2, the V gene TRBV6-2 or TRBV6-3; maybe TRBD1 (6 bases). The CDR3 length is 15 residues. Trimming took off 2 bases at V and 8 bases at J, with 18 bases between the two ends. The germline V gene encodes CDR1 MNHEY and CDR2 SVGEGT.

This chain links TRBV5-5 with TRBJ2-5, with 9 bases aligning to TRBD1. This CDR3 has 16 residues. The germline V gene encodes CDR1 SGHKS and CDR2 YYEKEE (reference sequence). The J segment lost 2 bases and the V segment lost 5 bases, leaving 10 bases of the junction unmatched. CDR3 loop: CASRRTGAYEQETQYF. For the CDR3, the DNA is TGTGCCAGCAGGAGGACAGGGGCCTACGAGCAAGAGACCCAGTACTTC.

The chain couples TRBV2 to TRBJ1-4; D remains unclear. Looked up from germline, CDR1 is SNHLY and CDR2 is FYNNEI. CDR3 size: 12 residues. CDR3 bases: TGTGCTAGTGAAGGGTCTAATGAAAAACTGTTTTTT. Its protein is CASEGSNEKLFF.

This rearrangement joins TRBV11-3 to TRBJ2-3; D is possibly TRBD2 (6 bases). CDR3 length equals 14 residues. The germline CDR1 and CDR2 sequences are SGHNT and YENEEA. The CDR3, as DNA: TGTGCTAAATCCGCGGGGTCTAGCACAGATACGCAGTATTTT. Amino acids: CAKSAGSSTDTQYF.

V and J are TRBV11-2 and TRBJ2-4; D might be TRBD2 (5 bases). V was shortened by 3 bases and J by 0 bases, with 15 bases between the two germline ends. The CDR3 totals 17 residues. CDR1 and CDR2 from the germline V gene are SGHAT and FQNNGV. The CDR3 region is CASSFFRRALAKNIQYF. In DNA form, the CDR3 reads TGTGCCAGCAGCTTTTTTCGGCGGGCTCTAGCCAAAAACATTCAGTACTTC.

J is TRBJ2-1 and V is TRBV5-5, with D perhaps matching TRBD1 (7 bases). From germline, CDR1 is SGHKS and CDR2 YYEKEE (reference sequence). V gave up 3 bases and J gave up 5 bases, with 15 bases separating them. The CDR3 length is 15 residues. Here the CDR3 DNA reads TGTGCCAGCAGCTCGGAGGGGGCCTGGAACAATGAGCAGTTCTTC. Amino acid sequence: CASSSEGAWNNEQFF. Full variable domain (rest looked up from reference TRBV5-5 and TRBJ2-1): DAGVTQSPTHLIKTRGQQVTLRCSPISGHKSVSWYQQVLGQGPQFIFQYYEKEERGRGNFPDRFSARQFPNYSSELNVNALLLGDSALYLCASSSEGAWNNEQFFGPGTRLTVL.